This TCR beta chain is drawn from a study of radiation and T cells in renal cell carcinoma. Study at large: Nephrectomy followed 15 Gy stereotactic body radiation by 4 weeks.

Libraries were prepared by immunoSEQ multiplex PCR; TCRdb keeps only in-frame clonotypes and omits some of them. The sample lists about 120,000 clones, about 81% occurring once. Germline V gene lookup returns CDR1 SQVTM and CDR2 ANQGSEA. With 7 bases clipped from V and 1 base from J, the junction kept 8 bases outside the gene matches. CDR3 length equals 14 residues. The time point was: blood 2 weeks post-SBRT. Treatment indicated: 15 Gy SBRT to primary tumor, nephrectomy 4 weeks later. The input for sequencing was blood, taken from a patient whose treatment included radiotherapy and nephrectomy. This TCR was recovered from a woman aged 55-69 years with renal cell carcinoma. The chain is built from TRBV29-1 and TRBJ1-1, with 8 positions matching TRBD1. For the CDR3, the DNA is TGCAGCGCAAAAACCGGGACAGGGAACACTGAAGCTTTCTTT. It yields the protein CSAKTGTGNTEAFF.